This is a list of T cell receptor beta chains from one sample in a study of cytomegalovirus exposure and HLA in healthy donors. Generated by immunoSEQ multiplex PCR, the TCRdb table keeps only in-frame clones and is missing some. Counted here are about 230,000 clones, roughly 79% occurring once; the ten biggest clones make up more than 0.45%. The sample comprised PBMCs. The receptors derive from a woman aged 40-49 years in good health and CMV-seronegative. Both conserved end residues are part of each CDR3. D genes are given only for firm matches. A clone size is listed for some rows: how often the clone was seen (once, few, many), or a class if it is expanded.

>NA|TRBJ1-1|NA|TRBV7-3
CASSATGKTEAFF
TGTGCCAGCAGCGCAACAGGGAAAACTGAAGCTTTCTTT
>NA|TRBJ2-3|TRBD2|TRBV18
CASSQTGTSGSADTQYF
TGTGCCAGCTCACAAACCGGGACTAGCGGGTCTGCAGATACGCAGTATTTT
>few|TRBJ1-3|NA|TRBV7-6
CASSLADRKSGNTIYF
TGTGCCAGCAGCTTAGCGGACAGAAAATCTGGAAACACCATATATTTT
>once|TRBJ2-7|TRBD1|TRBV6-5
CASSESTGGYEQYF
TGTGCCAGCAGTGAATCCACAGGGGGCTACGAGCAGTACTTC
>NA|TRBJ2-1|TRBD1|TRBV5-4
CASRTDRGSYNEQFF
TGTGCCAGCAGAACGGACAGGGGCTCCTACAATGAGCAGTTCTTC
>NA|TRBJ1-2|TRBD1|TRBV29-1
CSVDSTGIDYGYPF
TGCAGCGTCGACTCGACAGGGATCGACTATGGCTACCCCTTC
>NA|TRBJ2-2|NA|TRBV12-5
CASGLVEGGAGELFF
TGTGCTAGTGGTTTGGTAGAGGGAGGCGCCGGGGAGCTGTTTTTT
>NA|TRBJ1-2|TRBD1|TRBV5-1
CASRPWDRDHGYTF
TGCGCCAGCAGGCCCTGGGACAGGGACCATGGCTACACCTTC
>few|TRBJ2-5|TRBD2|TRBV2
CASSAPTSGAAWDETQYF
TGTGCCAGCAGTGCCCCGACTAGCGGGGCTGCTTGGGATGAGACCCAGTACTTC
>NA|TRBJ1-1|NA|TRBV7-3
CASSLYPGATNTEAFF
TGTGCCAGCAGCTTGTATCCTGGGGCAACGAACACTGAAGCTTTCTTT
>NA|TRBJ1-2|TRBD1|TRBV10-3
CAISEGTELYGYTF
TGTGCCATCAGTGAAGGGACAGAGCTTTATGGCTACACCTTC
>NA|TRBJ2-3|NA|TRBV7-2
CASSLSSRTDTQYF
TGTGCCAGCAGCTTATCCTCCCGCACAGATACGCAGTATTTT
>NA|TRBJ1-6|TRBD1|TRBV7-9
CASSSGTGVSPLHF
TGTGCCAGCAGCTCCGGGACAGGGGTTTCACCCCTCCACTTT
>NA|TRBJ1-5|TRBD1|TRBV7-8
CASSLGRTGLEPQHF
TGTGCCAGCAGCTTAGGGAGGACAGGGTTGGAGCCCCAGCATTTT
>NA|TRBJ2-3|NA|TRBV18
CASSGGTADTQYF
TGTGCCAGCTCCGGGGGAACCGCAGATACGCAGTATTTT
>NA|TRBJ2-7|TRBD1|TRBV29-1
CSVDGDSPYEQYF
TGCAGCGTTGATGGGGACAGCCCCTACGAGCAGTACTTC
>NA|TRBJ1-1|NA|TRBV5-1
CASSLAGGPSEAFF
TGCGCCAGCAGCTTGGCGGGGGGGCCCTCCGAAGCTTTCTTT
>NA|TRBJ1-6|TRBD1|TRBV5-4
CASGQGDSPLHF
TGTGCCAGCGGACAGGGTGATTCACCCCTCCACTTT
>few|TRBJ1-1|TRBD1|TRBV6-1
CASSAVRDSTFF
TGTGCCAGCAGTGCAGTCCGGGACAGTACTTTCTTT
>NA|TRBJ1-2|NA|TRBV28
CASSSGGLYGYTF
TGTGCCAGCAGTTCGGGGGGCCTCTATGGCTACACCTTC
>NA|TRBJ2-5|NA|TRBV7-9
CASSSGEYQETQYF
TGTGCCAGCAGCTCCGGGGAATACCAAGAGACCCAGTACTTC
>NA|TRBJ2-7|TRBD1|TRBV6-6
CASSYAGTAYEQYF
TGTGCCAGCAGTTACGCCGGGACAGCATACGAGCAGTACTTC
>NA|TRBJ1-2|TRBD1|TRBV6-5
CASSYSWTGNYGYTF
TGTGCCAGCAGTTACTCGTGGACAGGGAACTATGGCTACACCTTC
>few|TRBJ1-2|TRBD1|TRBV19
CASSPGTGYGYTF
TGTGCCAGTAGTCCCGGGACAGGCTATGGCTACACCTTC
>few|TRBJ1-1|NA|TRBV5-6
CASSNSQGGYTEAFF
TGTGCCAGCAGCAATTCACAGGGAGGGTATACTGAAGCTTTCTTT
>NA|TRBJ2-7|NA|TRBV19
CASSIPGYEQYF
TGTGCCAGTAGTATTCCGGGCTACGAGCAGTACTTC
>NA|TRBJ2-7|NA|TRBV27
CASSREAAPGYEQYF
TGTGCCAGCAGCCGCGAGGCGGCCCCCGGCTACGAGCAGTACTTC
>once|TRBJ2-5|NA|TRBV18
CASSPPNLRETQYF
TGTGCCAGCTCACCACCGAACCTTAGAGAGACCCAGTACTTC
>NA|TRBJ1-5|NA|TRBV7-8
CASSLLEVSGRQPQHF
TGTGCCAGCAGCTTATTGGAGGTATCAGGTCGTCAGCCCCAGCATTTT
>NA|TRBJ1-1|NA|TRBV6-5
CASSSRQVNTEAFF
TGTGCCAGCAGTTCGAGACAGGTTAACACTGAAGCTTTCTTT
>NA|TRBJ2-6|NA|TRBV28
CASSLWGAGANVLTF
TGTGCCAGCAGTCTCTGGGGAGCTGGGGCCAACGTCCTGACTTTC
>few|TRBJ1-1|NA|TRBV7-3
CASSLYWNTEAFF
TGTGCCAGCAGCTTATACTGGAACACTGAAGCTTTCTTT
>NA|TRBJ1-4|NA|TRBV28
CASSLITGWTEKLFF
TGTGCCAGCAGTTTAATAACAGGGTGGACCGAAAAACTGTTTTTT
>few|TRBJ2-7|NA|TRBV5-1
CASTNREGLHEQYF
TGCGCCAGCACAAACCGAGAGGGCTTGCACGAGCAGTACTTC
>NA|TRBJ1-6|NA|TRBV18
CASSPLDFSPLHF
TGTGCCAGCTCACCATTAGACTTTTCACCCCTCCACTTT
>NA|TRBJ1-4|NA|TRBV6-1
CASSDKGVSRRWLFF
TGTGCCAGCAGTGATAAGGGAGTATCGCGACGCTGGTTGTTTTTT
>NA|TRBJ2-3|TRBD1|TRBV28
CASSSTGGTDTQYF
TGTGCCAGCAGTTCGACAGGGGGGACAGATACGCAGTATTTT
>NA|TRBJ1-4|TRBD1|TRBV4-3
CASSQVGGHEKLFF
TGCGCCAGCAGCCAAGTAGGGGGCCATGAAAAACTGTTTTTT
>NA|TRBJ1-6|NA|TRBV6-6
CASSPTGSNSPLHF
TGTGCCAGCAGTCCGACAGGCTCTAATTCACCCCTCCACTTT
>NA|TRBJ1-5|TRBD1|TRBV6-1
CASRIQGPNQPQHF
TGTGCCAGCAGGATACAGGGGCCTAATCAGCCCCAGCATTTT
>NA|TRBJ2-7|NA|TRBV5-5
CASSMTGYEQYF
TGTGCCAGCAGCATGACAGGCTACGAGCAGTACTTC
>NA|TRBJ1-5|NA|TRBV6-5
CASSYSRAENQPQHF
TGTGCCAGCAGTTACTCGAGGGCGGAAAATCAGCCCCAGCATTTT
>NA|TRBJ2-7|TRBD1|TRBV6-4
CASSGQGFHEQYF
TGTGCCAGCAGTGGACAGGGGTTCCACGAGCAGTACTTC
>NA|TRBJ1-1|NA|TRBV2
CASSDRVNTEAFF
TGTGCCAGCAGTGACAGGGTGAACACTGAAGCTTTCTTT
>NA|TRBJ1-6|TRBD1|TRBV2
CASSRDRKNSPLHF
TGTGCCAGCAGTCGGGACAGGAAAAATTCACCCCTCCACTTT
>NA|TRBJ1-6|NA|TRBV25-1
CASSPTGSSPLHF
TGTGCCAGCAGTCCGACAGGTAGTTCACCCCTCCACTTT
>NA|TRBJ1-6|TRBD1|TRBV4-1
CASSPTLTGGTYNSPLHF
TGCGCCAGCAGCCCAACCTTAACAGGGGGCACTTATAATTCACCCCTCCACTTT
>NA|TRBJ2-3|TRBD2|TRBV14
CASSQRGDLDTQYF
TGTGCCAGCAGCCAGCGGGGGGACCTAGATACGCAGTATTTT
>NA|TRBJ2-1|TRBD2|TRBV19
CASRSLVAGISYNEQFF
TGTGCCAGTAGATCTCTCGTAGCGGGGATCTCCTACAATGAGCAGTTCTTC
>NA|TRBJ2-5|NA|TRBV5-6
CASSLQGRETQYF
TGTGCCAGCAGCTTACAGGGGAGGGAGACCCAGTACTTC
>NA|TRBJ2-7|NA|TRBV30
CAWSGWAGPYEQYF
TGTGCCTGGAGCGGTTGGGCAGGGCCCTACGAGCAGTACTTC
>NA|TRBJ2-3|TRBD2|TRBV13
CASSPMRDYSSSTDTQYF
TGTGCCAGCAGCCCCATGCGGGACTACTCCTCTAGCACAGATACGCAGTATTTT
>NA|TRBJ2-3|NA|TRBV6-6
CASMGGSRRTDTQYF
TGTGCCAGCATGGGGGGAAGCCGACGCACAGATACGCAGTATTTT
>NA|TRBJ1-4|NA|TRBV6-1
CASIGGFTNEKLFF
TGTGCCAGCATAGGGGGTTTCACTAATGAAAAACTGTTTTTT